The 27 T cell receptor beta chains below come from one sample, sequenced in a study of CD8 T cells in ankylosing spondylitis. TCRdb recomputed calls from the 5' RACE reads with MiXCR, one row per CDR3 protein. Here the sample spans some 250,000 distinct CDR3 sequences, roughly a quarter being singletons. What was sequenced was blood, either unsorted or a sorted T cell fraction (not recorded which). Every receptor here comes from a male donor with ankylosing spondylitis or in good health (not recorded which).

The rearrangement uses TRBV12-3 or TRBV12-4 and TRBJ2-7; D unresolved. The CDR3 runs to 12 residues. Trimming took off 3 bases at V and 6 bases at J, with 9 bases between the two ends. Here the CDR3 reads CASSLHSLEQYF. The CDR3 nucleotides read TGTGCCAGCAGTTTGCACAGCCTCGAGCAGTACTTC.

This clonotype was observed at least ten times. V and J are TRBV7-9 and TRBJ2-7; 7 nucleotides align to TRBD1. The CDR3 has 15 residues. J was trimmed by 5 bases and V by 5 bases; bases with no gene match: 12. The germline CDR1 and CDR2 sequences are SEHNR and FQNEAQ (reference sequence). Here the CDR3 DNA reads TGTGCCAGCAGCGACCGGGAACAGGGGATCCACGAGCAGTACTTC. This gives the protein CASSDREQGIHEQYF.

This clonotype was seen a handful of times. This chain uses TRBV7-3 with TRBJ2-1; 10 bases are shared with TRBD1. The CDR3 runs to 15 residues. The V gene's germline CDR1 is SGHTA and CDR2 FQGTGA. Unmatched junction bases numbered 5, after V lost 5 bases and J lost 4 bases. The CDR3 region has the DNA TGTGCCAGCAGCCAGGGACAGGGGCTTTACAATGAGCAGTTCTTC. Translation gives CASSQGQGLYNEQFF.

Note on this clonotype: One junction end disagrees with the germline gene, perhaps due to a read error. The rearrangement links TRBV20-1 to TRBJ2-3, with TRBD2 identical over 9 bases. This CDR3 is built from 14 residues. The germline gives CDR1 DFQATT, CDR2 SNEGSKA (reference sequence). The CDR3: CSAVTSGRTDTHYF. CDR3 nucleotides: TGCAGTGCCGTTACTAGCGGGCGCACAGATACGCATTATTTT.

This clonotype was observed at least ten times. V is TRBV18 and J is TRBJ1-1; 7 bases match TRBD1. The CDR3 has 13 amino acids. V lost 4 bases to trimming and J lost 5 bases; unmatched junction nucleotides: 4. CDR1 is KGHSH and CDR2 is LQKENI in the germline V gene. The CDR3 protein is CASSQQGRTEAFF. The CDR3 region has the DNA TGTGCCAGCTCACAACAGGGGAGGACTGAAGCTTTCTTT.

This clonotype was seen a few times. The chain uses TRBV29-1 and TRBJ2-5, with no clear D. CDR1 SQVTM and CDR2 ANQGSEA come from the germline V gene. Trimming cost V 5 bases and J 7 bases, with 17 bases left between them. The CDR3 is 13 residues long. CDR3 region: CSVRQVVLGTQYF. As DNA, the CDR3 is TGCAGCGTTCGGCAGGTGGTGTTGGGGACCCAGTACTTC.

This clonotype was seen repeatedly, ten times or more. The V and J genes are TRBV2 and TRBJ2-1, with D possibly TRBD1 on 6 matching bases. Looked up from germline, CDR1 is SNHLY and CDR2 is FYNNEI. The germline V and J ends were trimmed by 7 bases and 0 bases, with 13 bases remaining between them. The CDR3 runs to 15 residues. CDR3 residues: CASKAQGSSYNEQFF. The CDR3 bases are TGTGCCAGCAAGGCACAGGGCAGCTCCTACAATGAGCAGTTCTTC.

This clonotype was picked up one time. The chain carries TRBV7-8 and TRBJ2-5; the D is unclear. Trimming left V 2 bases short and J 5 bases short, with 12 bases between. CDR3 length equals 14 residues. Germline V gene sequence: CDR1 SGHVS, CDR2 FQNEAQ. In nucleotides, the CDR3 is TGTGCCAGCAGCTTACTGTTCAGGATCGAGACCCAGTACTTC. It is translated as CASSLLFRIETQYF.

The rearrangement joins TRBV7-2 to TRBJ1-1; TRBD1 is a possible D gene (6 bases). Between the trimmed V and J ends, which lost 0 bases and 7 bases, there was a span of 9 bases. The CDR3 runs 13 residues. CDR1 is SGHTA, CDR2 FQGNSA, per germline. Here the CDR3 reads CASSLAQGDEAFF. CDR3 DNA: TGTGCCAGCAGCTTAGCACAGGGTGATGAAGCTTTCTTT.

This clonotype was counted between two and nine times. The rearrangement uses TRBV6-5 and TRBJ2-7, with D perhaps TRBD2 (6 bases). This CDR3 region has 14 residues. Trimming cost V 2 bases and J 6 bases, with 14 bases left between them. Germline values: CDR1 MNHEY, CDR2 SVGAGI. The CDR3 spells CASSYTRGSLEQYF. CDR3 DNA: TGTGCCAGCAGTTACACTCGGGGGTCGCTCGAGCAGTACTTC.

This clonotype appeared many times. The genes are TRBV7-2 and TRBJ2-3; D not certain. V lost 1 base, J lost 1 base, and 6 bases lay in between. Per the germline V gene, CDR1 is SGHTA and CDR2 is FQGNSA. CDR3 length: 14 amino acids. The DNA of the CDR3 is TGTGCCAGCAGCTTAGGGCTGGGCACAGATACGCAGTATTTT. Amino acid sequence: CASSLGLGTDTQYF.

This clonotype appeared a single time. The gene calls are TRBV9 and TRBJ2-1; TRBD1 aligns across 8 bases. This CDR3 is 17 amino acids long. V trimming: 4 bases; J trimming: 4 bases; junction bases outside the gene matches: 13. The germline gives CDR1 SGDLS, CDR2 YYNGEE. CDR3 region: CASSHTDRGPAYNEQFF. In DNA, the CDR3 is TGTGCCAGCAGCCATACAGACAGGGGACCAGCATACAATGAGCAGTTCTTC.

The chain carries TRBV12-3 or TRBV12-4 and TRBJ2-7, with D possibly called TRBD1 or TRBD2 (5 bases each). The CDR3 contains 17 residues. With 5 bases removed from V and 0 bases from J, the gap between germline ends came to 20 bases. DNA for the CDR3: TGTGCCAGCAGTCCCATGGTCTACGGGGCGCACTCCTACGAGCAGTACTTC. It yields the protein CASSPMVYGAHSYEQYF.

This clonotype was counted between two and nine times. The V and J genes are TRBV6-1 and TRBJ2-1; 7 bases agree with TRBD1. Germline CDR1 and CDR2: MNHNS and SASEGT. The trim removed 6 bases at V and 2 bases at J, leaving 10 bases unmatched. The CDR3 extends over 16 amino acids. CDR3 loop: CASSPSGTEAYNEQFF. The DNA for the CDR3 is TGTGCCAGCAGCCCCTCCGGGACAGAGGCCTACAATGAGCAGTTCTTC.

The gene calls are TRBV10-3 and TRBJ2-7; tentative D call: TRBD2 (5 bases). CDR1 and CDR2 (germline): ENHRY, SYGVKD. The V end lost 5 bases, the J end lost 7 bases, and 12 bases lay between the germline ends. The CDR3 extends over 12 amino acids. As DNA, the CDR3 is TGTGCCATCAGTTACCGGGGATCTGAGCAGTACTTC. It codes for CAISYRGSEQYF.

This clonotype was detected many times. V usage is TRBV5-1 and J usage is TRBJ1-1; D call uncertain. The CDR3 sequence is 16 residues long. With 4 bases removed from V and 1 base from J, the gap between germline ends came to 17 bases. Germline V gives CDR1 SGHRS, CDR2 YFSETQ. The CDR3 DNA follows: TGCGCCAGCAGCCCAGGTACCCGAGGAAGGAACACTGAAGCTTTCTTT. It yields the protein CASSPGTRGRNTEAFF.

This clonotype was observed many times. This rearrangement joins TRBV5-1 to TRBJ2-5; TRBD1 aligns across 7 bases. The germline V gene encodes CDR1 SGHRS and CDR2 YFSETQ. The V gene end was trimmed by 6 bases and the J gene end by 2 bases; junction bases not matched to a gene: 4. The CDR3 contains 13 residues. CDR3 sequence (DNA): TGCGCCAGCAACCAGGGGGTACAAGAGACCCAGTACTTC. This translates into CASNQGVQETQYF. Full variable domain (remainder filled in from reference TRBV5-1 and TRBJ2-5): KAGVTQTPRYLIKTRGQQVTLSCSPISGHRSVSWYQQTPGQGLQFLFEYFSETQRNKGNFPGRFSGRQFSNSRSEMNVSTLELGDSALYLCASNQGVQETQYFGPGTRLLVL.

This clonotype appeared many times. V and J are TRBV5-1 and TRBJ2-7, with 7 nucleotides matching TRBD1. Trimming at V came to 5 bases and at J to 2 bases, leaving 7 bases not matched to a gene. The germline V gene encodes CDR1 SGHRS and CDR2 YFSETQ. The CDR3 has 14 amino acids. The CDR3 DNA follows: TGCGCCAGCAGGTCGCGACAGGGAACCTACGAGCAGTACTTC. Translated, it gives CASRSRQGTYEQYF.

This chain connects TRBV2 to TRBJ1-2; D unclear. V was trimmed by 6 bases and J by 3 bases, leaving 11 bases between them. Germline-derived CDR1 and CDR2 are SNHLY and FYNNEI. The CDR3 has 13 amino acids. The CDR3 nucleotides read TGTGCCAGCAGCATGGGTCTCGACTATGGCTACACCTTC. It yields the protein CASSMGLDYGYTF.

This sequence joins TRBV11-3 and TRBJ2-1; D possibly uses TRBD1 or TRBD2 (6 bases each). Between the trimmed V and J ends, which lost 4 bases and 4 bases, there was a span of 14 bases. The CDR3 extends over 15 amino acids. CDR1 SGHNT and CDR2 YENEEA come from the germline V gene. The CDR3 reads CASSSSGARYNEQFF. The CDR3 nucleotides read TGTGCCAGCAGCTCGTCGGGGGCGAGGTACAATGAGCAGTTCTTC.

There are a few counts of this clonotype. This rearrangement joins TRBV24-1 to TRBJ2-7; tentative D call: TRBD2 (5 bases). This CDR3 has 14 amino acids. V was clipped by 7 bases and J by 3 bases, with 15 bases between them. Germline V gene lookup returns CDR1 KGHDR and CDR2 SFDVKD. The CDR3 DNA follows: TGTGCCACCAGCCGGGGTCCCACCAGCTACGAGCAGTACTTC. It encodes CATSRGPTSYEQYF.

Many counts were recorded for this clonotype. V and J are TRBV20-1 and TRBJ2-7, with D unclear. This CDR3 spans 15 amino acids. Trimming took 6 bases from V and 5 from J, leaving 23 bases between them. Germline V gene lookup returns CDR1 DFQATT and CDR2 SNEGSKA (reference sequence). CDR3 loop: CSAGLLGSRSHEQYF. CDR3 DNA sequence: TGCAGTGCAGGTTTATTGGGCAGCCGATCCCACGAGCAGTACTTC.

This clonotype has a handful of counts. J is TRBJ2-1 and V is TRBV7-9; a possible D gene is TRBD2 (6 bases). CDR3 length: 13 residues. Per germline, CDR1 SEHNR and CDR2 FQNEAQ (reference sequence). V lost 4 bases, J lost 9 bases, and 13 bases lay in between. The chain's CDR3 is CASSSPLGGEQFF. Written as DNA, the CDR3 is TGTGCCAGCAGCTCTCCGCTGGGGGGTGAGCAGTTCTTC.

The chain combines TRBV10-3 with TRBJ2-1; 8 bases fit TRBD1. V was clipped by 1 base and J by 4 bases; unmatched bases: 6. The CDR3 extends over 16 amino acids. Germline values: CDR1 ENHRY, CDR2 SYGVKD. The CDR3, as DNA: TGTGCCATCAGTGAGTATGGCAGACAGGGGTACAATGAGCAGTTCTTC. Translation: CAISEYGRQGYNEQFF.

The CDR3 reads CAGTVAGNTIYF. Written as DNA, the CDR3 is TGTGCCGGCACAGTGGCTGGAAACACCATATATTTT. The chain carries TRBV6-1 and TRBJ1-3; D remains unclear. Germline CDR1 MNHNS, CDR2 SASEGT. CDR3 length: 12 residues. Trimming stripped 11 bases from V and 2 bases from J, with 10 bases between.

The V and J genes are TRBV12-3 or TRBV12-4 and TRBJ2-7; 8 bases align to TRBD2. J lost 3 bases, V lost 3 bases, and 4 bases had no gene match. The CDR3 has 14 residues. The CDR3 DNA sequence: TGTGCCAGCAGTTTGGCGGGGGGCGACTACGAGCAGTACTTC. As protein: CASSLAGGDYEQYF.

This clonotype was recorded many times. The V call is TRBV12-3 or TRBV12-4, the J call TRBJ2-3; the match to TRBD2 covers 10 bases. Germline trimming cut 7 bases from V and 10 bases from J; bases unmatched to any gene: 8. The CDR3 is 13 residues long. The CDR3 DNA sequence: TGTGCCAGCATCTATAGCGGGGGGCGGGCGCAGTATTTT. Its protein product is CASIYSGGRAQYF.